Shown below are 24 T cell receptor beta chains from a single sample sequenced in a study of T cell responses to AZD1222 COVID-19 vaccine (dated by TCRdb to the early 2020s). The meaning of the sample's time point label: about 28 days (+/-7) after the second vaccine dose. Libraries were constructed by the immunoSEQ multiplex PCR assay. TCRdb re-hosts the immuneACCESS table, in-frame sequences only. Its copies lack some clones; in the studies checked, an unresolved V gene accounts for under half of them, and the cause for the rest is not known. A total of under 95,000 clones appear in this sample, around 85% of them only once. Roughly a tenth of the sample comes from the top ten. The source material was peripheral blood, sampled 28 days after the second AZD1222 dose. The receptors shown here come from an adult who received the AZD1222 COVID-19 vaccine.

The J gene is TRBJ2-1, the V gene TRBV4-1; 10 bases match TRBD2. Trimming removed 0 bases from V and 6 bases from J; junction bases left unmatched: 2. CDR1 and CDR2 (germline): MGHRA, YSYEKL. CDR3 length: 15 amino acids. The CDR3 loop reads CASSQDSGGANEQFF. CDR3 coding DNA: TGCGCCAGCAGCCAAGACAGCGGGGGGGCCAATGAGCAGTTCTTC.

The chain carries TRBV5-4 and TRBJ2-3; D gene uncertain. The CDR3 is 14 amino acids. Germline values: CDR1 SGHNT, CDR2 YYREEE (reference sequence). With 0 bases removed from V and 2 bases from J, the gap between germline ends came to 7 bases. CDR3 residues: CASSLGPYTDTQYF. The DNA of the CDR3 is TGTGCCAGCAGCTTGGGTCCCTACACAGATACGCAGTATTTT.

This chain joins TRBV4-1 and TRBJ2-7, with D hard to call. Deletions cut 5 bases from V and 6 bases from J, with 14 bases between. This CDR3 region has 13 residues. Germline CDR1 is MGHRA and CDR2 is YSYEKL. CDR3 bases: TGCGCCAGCAGCTCCGGGCCTACCCTCGAGCAGTACTTC. It yields the protein CASSSGPTLEQYF.

The chain employs TRBV10-2 and TRBJ1-2; D is possibly TRBD1 (6 bases). CDR3 length: 14 residues. V lost 4 bases and J lost 6, with 15 bases in between. Germline V gives CDR1 WSHSY, CDR2 SAAADI. CDR3 residues: CASSALQGRNGYTF. For the CDR3, the DNA is TGCGCCAGCAGTGCCCTCCAGGGGAGGAATGGCTACACCTTC.

The chain uses TRBV19 and TRBJ2-7; D might be TRBD2 (5 bases). The CDR3 loop spans 13 amino acids. V lost 6 bases, J lost 3 bases, and 12 bases lay in between. Germline V gives CDR1 LNHDA, CDR2 SQIVND (reference sequence). CDR3 DNA: TGTGCCAGTAGCATCAAAGGAGGCTACGAGCAGTACTTC. It translates to CASSIKGGYEQYF.

The chain couples TRBV7-9 to TRBJ2-1; TRBD2 matches 8 bases. J was trimmed by 4 bases and V by 7 bases; bases with no gene match: 9. Per the germline V gene, CDR1 is SEHNR and CDR2 is FQNEAQ (reference sequence). The CDR3 runs to 15 residues. The CDR3 nucleotides are TGTGCCAGCAAGGACCAGCGGGGGACATACAATGAGCAGTTCTTC. This translates into CASKDQRGTYNEQFF.

V usage is TRBV29-1 and J usage is TRBJ1-5; weak D call: TRBD1 (5 bases). Germline V gives CDR1 SQVTM, CDR2 ANQGSEA. Trimming took 7 bases from V and 5 from J, leaving 12 bases between them. The length of the CDR3 is 12 residues. The CDR3 region has the DNA TGCAGCGCCCGGGACGGTCATCAGCCCCAGCATTTT. Translating it yields CSARDGHQPQHF.

The CDR3 DNA reads as TGTGCCAGCAGTCCGACAGGGCACGGGGAGCTGTTTTTT. Its protein is CASSPTGHGELFF. The chain recombines TRBV28 with TRBJ2-2, with 7 bases matching TRBD1. CDR3 length equals 13 residues. CDR1 MDHEN and CDR2 SYDVKM come from the germline V gene. V shed 5 bases and J 7 bases; nucleotides not matched to a gene: 4.

The V call is TRBV5-1, the J call TRBJ1-6, with 10 bases identical to TRBD1. The V gene end was trimmed by 4 bases and the J gene end by 10 bases; junction bases not matched to a gene: 8. This CDR3 spans 15 amino acids. The germline CDR1 and CDR2 sequences are SGHRS and YFSETQ. The DNA for the CDR3 is TGCGCCAGCAGCCCGAAGACAGGGGGCGAATCACCCCTCCACTTT. As protein: CASSPKTGGESPLHF.

The chain uses TRBV12-3 or TRBV12-4 and TRBJ1-3; the D gene is possibly TRBD1 (5 bases). V was pared by 8 bases and J by 0 bases, with 8 bases between. CDR3 length equals 13 residues. This chain's CDR3 is CASGGFSGNTIYF. For the CDR3, the DNA is TGTGCCAGCGGGGGGTTCTCTGGAAACACCATATATTTT.

This chain joins TRBV28 and TRBJ1-5; the D is unclear. Germline V gene sequence: CDR1 MDHEN, CDR2 SYDVKM. The CDR3 spans 16 residues. V lost 4 bases to trimming and J lost 6 bases, with 19 bases between them. The DNA for the CDR3 is TGTGCCAGCAGTTCCCCGAGTCTGGTAAAGGGTCAGCCCCAGCATTTT. It specifies CASSSPSLVKGQPQHF. Full variable domain (remainder filled in from reference TRBV28 and TRBJ1-5): DVKVTQSSRYLVKRTGEKVFLECVQDMDHENMFWYRQDPGLGLRLIYFSYDVKMKEKGDIPEGYSVSREKKERFSLILESASTNQTSMYLCASSSPSLVKGQPQHFGDGTRLSIL.

This rearrangement joins TRBV19 to TRBJ1-6; D is possibly TRBD1 (5 bases). This CDR3 has 15 amino acids. Deletions cut 7 bases from V and 9 bases from J, with 19 bases between. Germline V CDR1 and CDR2: LNHDA, SQIVND (reference sequence). CDR3 protein: CASNGMGGISSPLHF. The CDR3 DNA sequence: TGTGCCAGTAACGGTATGGGGGGGATTAGTTCACCCCTCCACTTT. The variable domain in full, with the rest retrieved from reference TRBV19 and TRBJ1-6, is DGGITQSPKYLFRKEGQNVTLSCEQNLNHDAMYWYRQDPGQGLRLIYYSQIVNDFQKGDIAEGYSVSREKKESFPLTVTSAQKNPTAFYLCASNGMGGISSPLHFGNGTRLTVT.

The chain carries TRBV5-1 and TRBJ2-3; D is unresolved. The V gene lost 4 bases and the J gene lost 0 bases, with 9 bases spanning the gap. The CDR3 sequence is 14 residues long. CDR1 is SGHRS and CDR2 is YFSETQ in the germline V gene. DNA of the CDR3: TGCGCCAGCAGCGTAGCACACAGCACAGATACGCAGTATTTT. Its translation is CASSVAHSTDTQYF.

CDR3 loop: CASSEAWDEQYF. In DNA form, the CDR3 reads TGTGCCAGCAGTGAAGCTTGGGACGAGCAGTACTTC. The chain is built from TRBV6-1 and TRBJ2-7; no clear D. CDR1 is MNHNS, CDR2 SASEGT, per germline. The CDR3 is 12 amino acids. Trimming took off 0 bases at V and 5 bases at J, with 5 bases between the two ends.

The rearrangement uses TRBV7-2 and TRBJ2-7; a possible D gene is TRBD1 (5 bases). Germline V gene sequence: CDR1 SGHTA, CDR2 FQGNSA. V lost 0 bases and J lost 2, with 11 bases in between. There are 15 residues in the CDR3. The CDR3 spells CASSLANARAYEQYF. The CDR3 coding sequence is TGTGCCAGCAGCTTAGCAAATGCCAGGGCCTACGAGCAGTACTTC.

The chain uses TRBV10-2 and TRBJ2-6; D remains unclear. The CDR3 covers 17 residues. Germline V CDR1 and CDR2: WSHSY, SAAADI. The V and J ends lost 4 bases and 0 bases respectively, with 13 bases between them. CDR3 sequence: CASSVAGRGSGANVLTF. CDR3 in DNA: TGCGCCAGCAGTGTGGCAGGCAGAGGCTCTGGGGCCAACGTCCTGACTTTC.

In nucleotides, the CDR3 is TGCGCCAGCTGGACAGGGATAGAGAACACTGAAGCTTTCTTT. As protein: CASWTGIENTEAFF. The chain uses TRBV5-1 and TRBJ1-1; 8 nucleotides align to TRBD1. J lost 1 base, V lost 7 bases, and 6 bases had no gene match. This CDR3 has 14 residues. Germline lookup yields CDR1 SGHRS and CDR2 YFSETQ.

The CDR3 coding sequence is TGTGCCAGCAGCTTGGGGGCGGACAGGGGGTCAACAGATACGCAGTATTTT. Amino acids: CASSLGADRGSTDTQYF. The chain recombines TRBV5-5 with TRBJ2-3; 10 nucleotides line up with TRBD1. The V gene's germline CDR1 is SGHKS and CDR2 YYEKEE (reference sequence). This CDR3 comprises 17 residues. Trimming at V came to 0 bases and at J to 3 bases, leaving 7 bases not matched to a gene.

V gene TRBV9 combines with J gene TRBJ1-6; D remains unclear. This CDR3 region has 13 residues. Deletions cut 1 base from V and 10 bases from J, with 9 bases between. Per germline, CDR1 SGDLS and CDR2 YYNGEE. The CDR3 coding sequence is TGTGCCAGCAGCGTACGGGTCGGATCACCCCTCCACTTT. This encodes CASSVRVGSPLHF.

The chain uses TRBV10-3 and TRBJ1-6; 10 bases line up with TRBD1. The CDR3 has 15 residues. Germline loops: CDR1 ENHRY, CDR2 SYGVKD. Trimming took 6 bases from V and 8 from J; bases not matched to a gene: 7. This CDR3 reads CAISGYGQGDSPLHF. The DNA of the CDR3 is TGTGCCATCAGCGGGTACGGACAGGGGGATTCACCCCTCCACTTT.

The rearrangement uses TRBV11-2 and TRBJ1-1; no clear D gene. CDR1 is SGHAT, CDR2 FQNNGV, per germline. Trimming took 0 bases from V and 6 from J, leaving 5 bases between them. The CDR3 runs to 12 residues. The CDR3 loop reads CASSLDRAEAFF. The CDR3 DNA is TGTGCCAGCAGCTTAGACCGCGCTGAAGCTTTCTTT.

This chain uses TRBV13 with TRBJ2-5; D unclear. V was trimmed by 5 bases and J by 2 bases, leaving 15 bases between them. This CDR3 is built from 15 residues. Per germline, CDR1 PRHDT and CDR2 FYEKMQ (reference sequence). DNA for the CDR3: TGTGCCAGCAGCCCTACCCCGTGGGAACAAGAGACCCAGTACTTC. Translation gives CASSPTPWEQETQYF.

CDR3 region: CASSLGPVQETQYF. CDR3 in DNA: TGTGCCAGCAGCTTAGGGCCAGTCCAAGAGACCCAGTACTTC. The rearrangement links TRBV11-2 to TRBJ2-5, with D unresolved. Germline-derived CDR1 and CDR2 are SGHAT and FQNNGV. The CDR3 extends over 14 amino acids. V lost 1 base, J lost 1 base, and 7 bases lay in between.

J is TRBJ1-5 and V is TRBV19; maybe TRBD1 (6 bases). The CDR3 spans 15 residues. Germline V CDR1 and CDR2: LNHDA, SQIVND (reference sequence). V lost 10 bases, J lost 2 bases, and 18 bases lay in between. The CDR3 sequence: CATGGARGRNQPQHF. For the CDR3, the DNA is TGTGCCACGGGGGGGGCACGGGGCCGCAATCAGCCCCAGCATTTT.